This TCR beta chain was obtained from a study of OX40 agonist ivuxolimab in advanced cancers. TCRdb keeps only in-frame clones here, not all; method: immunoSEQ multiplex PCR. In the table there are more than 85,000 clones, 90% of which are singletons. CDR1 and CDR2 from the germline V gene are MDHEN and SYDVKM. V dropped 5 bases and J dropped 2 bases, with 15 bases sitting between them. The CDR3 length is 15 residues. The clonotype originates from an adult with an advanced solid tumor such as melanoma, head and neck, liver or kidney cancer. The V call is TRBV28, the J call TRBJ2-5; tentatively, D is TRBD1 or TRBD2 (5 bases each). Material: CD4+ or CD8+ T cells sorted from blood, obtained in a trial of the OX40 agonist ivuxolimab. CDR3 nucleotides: TGTGCCAGCAGTCGCCCGAGGGGCGCGCAAGAGACCCAGTACTTC. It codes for CASSRPRGAQETQYF.